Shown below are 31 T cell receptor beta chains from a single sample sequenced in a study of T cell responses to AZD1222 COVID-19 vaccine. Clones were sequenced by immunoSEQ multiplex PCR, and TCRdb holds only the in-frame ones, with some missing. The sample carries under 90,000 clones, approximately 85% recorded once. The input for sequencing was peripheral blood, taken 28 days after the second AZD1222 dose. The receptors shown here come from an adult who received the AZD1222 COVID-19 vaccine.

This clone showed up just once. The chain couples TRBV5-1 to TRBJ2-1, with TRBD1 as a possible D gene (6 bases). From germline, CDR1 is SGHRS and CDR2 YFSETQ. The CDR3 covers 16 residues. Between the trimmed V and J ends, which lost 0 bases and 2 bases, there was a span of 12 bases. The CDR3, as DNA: TGCGCCAGCAGCTTGGGTCGACAGGACCCCTACAATGAGCAGTTCTTC. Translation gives CASSLGRQDPYNEQFF.

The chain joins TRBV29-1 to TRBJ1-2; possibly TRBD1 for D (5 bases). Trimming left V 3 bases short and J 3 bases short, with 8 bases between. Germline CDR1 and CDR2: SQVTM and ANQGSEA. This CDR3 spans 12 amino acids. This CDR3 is CSVDDSHYGYTF. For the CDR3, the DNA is TGCAGCGTTGATGACAGTCACTATGGCTACACCTTC.

The CDR3 reads CASSVGGDSGNTIYF. For the CDR3, the DNA is TGTGCCAGCAGCGTAGGGGGGGACTCTGGAAACACCATATATTTT. This chain links TRBV9 with TRBJ1-3; a weak D match, TRBD1 (5 bases). Germline lookup yields CDR1 SGDLS and CDR2 YYNGEE. CDR3 length: 15 residues. Trimming pared 0 bases from V and 0 bases from J, leaving 7 bases between.

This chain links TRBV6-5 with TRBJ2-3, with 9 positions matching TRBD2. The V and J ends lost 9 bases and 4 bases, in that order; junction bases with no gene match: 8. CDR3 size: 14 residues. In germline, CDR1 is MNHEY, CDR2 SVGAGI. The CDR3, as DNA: TGTGCCAGTCAAATAGCGGGGGTGGCAGATACGCAGTATTTT. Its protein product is CASQIAGVADTQYF.

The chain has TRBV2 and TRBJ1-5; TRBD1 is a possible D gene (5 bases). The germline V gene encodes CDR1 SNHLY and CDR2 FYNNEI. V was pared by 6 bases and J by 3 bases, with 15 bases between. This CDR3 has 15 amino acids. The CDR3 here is CASRDTDEYNQPQHF. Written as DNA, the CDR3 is TGTGCCAGCAGGGACACTGACGAATACAATCAGCCCCAGCATTTT.

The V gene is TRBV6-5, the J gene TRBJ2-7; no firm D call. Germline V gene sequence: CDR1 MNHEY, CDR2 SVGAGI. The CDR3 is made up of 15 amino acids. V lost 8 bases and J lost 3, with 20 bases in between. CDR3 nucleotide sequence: TGTGCCAGCTCCGAAATGGGCAGCGAGTTCTACGAGCAGTACTTC. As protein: CASSEMGSEFYEQYF.

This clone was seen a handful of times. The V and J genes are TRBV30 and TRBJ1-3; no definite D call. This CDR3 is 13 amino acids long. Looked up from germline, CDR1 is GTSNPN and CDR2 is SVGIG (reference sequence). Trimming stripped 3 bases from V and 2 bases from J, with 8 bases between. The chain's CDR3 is CAWSVSTGNTIYF. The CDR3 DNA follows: TGTGCCTGGAGCGTATCTACTGGAAACACCATATATTTT.

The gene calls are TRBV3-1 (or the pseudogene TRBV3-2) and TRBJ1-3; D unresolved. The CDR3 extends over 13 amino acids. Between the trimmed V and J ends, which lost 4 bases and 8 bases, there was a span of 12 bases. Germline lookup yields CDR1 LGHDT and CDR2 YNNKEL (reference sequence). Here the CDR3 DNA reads TGTGCCAGCAGCCCCGGACTATTTTACACCATATATTTT. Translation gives CASSPGLFYTIYF.

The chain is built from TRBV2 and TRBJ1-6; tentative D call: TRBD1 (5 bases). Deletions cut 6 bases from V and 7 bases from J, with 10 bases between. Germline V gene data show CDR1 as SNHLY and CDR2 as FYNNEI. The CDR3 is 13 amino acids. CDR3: CASRGENNSPLHF. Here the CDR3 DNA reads TGTGCCAGCAGGGGGGAGAACAATTCACCCCTCCACTTT.

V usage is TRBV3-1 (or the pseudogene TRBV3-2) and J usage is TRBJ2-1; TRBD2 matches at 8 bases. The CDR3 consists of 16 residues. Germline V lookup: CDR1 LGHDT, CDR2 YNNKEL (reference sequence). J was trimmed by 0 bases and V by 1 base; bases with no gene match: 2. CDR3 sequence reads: CASSQGAGGSYNEQFF. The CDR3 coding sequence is TGTGCCAGCAGCCAAGGGGCGGGGGGCTCCTACAATGAGCAGTTCTTC.

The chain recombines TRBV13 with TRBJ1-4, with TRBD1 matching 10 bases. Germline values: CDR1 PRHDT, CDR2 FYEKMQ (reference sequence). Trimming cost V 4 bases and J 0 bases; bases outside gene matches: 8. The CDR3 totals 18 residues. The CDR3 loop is CASSSSIGQGATNEKLFF. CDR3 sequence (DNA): TGTGCCAGCAGCTCGTCCATTGGACAGGGGGCAACTAATGAAAAACTGTTTTTT.

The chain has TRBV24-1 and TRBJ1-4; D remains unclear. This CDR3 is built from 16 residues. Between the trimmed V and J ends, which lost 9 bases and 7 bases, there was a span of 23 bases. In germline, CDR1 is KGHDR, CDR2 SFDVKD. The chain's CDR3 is CATPRRFSQRVEKLFF. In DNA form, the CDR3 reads TGTGCCACCCCCAGGAGGTTCTCCCAGCGGGTTGAAAAACTGTTTTTT.

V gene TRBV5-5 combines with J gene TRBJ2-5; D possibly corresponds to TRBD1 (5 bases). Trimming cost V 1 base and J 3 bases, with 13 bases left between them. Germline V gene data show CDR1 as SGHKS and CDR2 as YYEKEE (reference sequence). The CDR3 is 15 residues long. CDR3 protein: CASSLMHRQEETQYF. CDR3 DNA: TGTGCCAGCAGCTTGATGCACAGGCAAGAAGAGACCCAGTACTTC.

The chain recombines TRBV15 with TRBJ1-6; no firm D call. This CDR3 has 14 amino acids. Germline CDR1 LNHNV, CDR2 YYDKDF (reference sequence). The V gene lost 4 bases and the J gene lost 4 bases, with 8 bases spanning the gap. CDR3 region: CATSNGFYNSPLHF. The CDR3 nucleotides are TGTGCCACCAGCAATGGGTTTTATAATTCACCCCTCCACTTT.

CDR3 in DNA: TGTGCCAGCAAGGACGCCAACTCTGGGGCCAACGTCCTGACTTTC. It yields the protein CASKDANSGANVLTF. V gene TRBV7-9 combines with J gene TRBJ2-6, with D unresolved. Trimming shortened V by 7 bases and J by 0 bases, and 10 bases separated the two germline ends. This CDR3 is 15 amino acids long. CDR1 and CDR2 from the germline V gene are SEHNR and FQNEAQ (reference sequence).

In nucleotides, the CDR3 is TGTGCCAGCAGCCCCCCAGGGGTTTTCACTGAAGCTTTCTTT. Translating gives CASSPPGVFTEAFF. The chain recombines TRBV28 with TRBJ1-1, with D possibly being TRBD1 (6 bases). V was clipped by 6 bases and J by 4 bases, with 15 bases between them. The germline V gene encodes CDR1 MDHEN and CDR2 SYDVKM. The CDR3 is 14 residues long.

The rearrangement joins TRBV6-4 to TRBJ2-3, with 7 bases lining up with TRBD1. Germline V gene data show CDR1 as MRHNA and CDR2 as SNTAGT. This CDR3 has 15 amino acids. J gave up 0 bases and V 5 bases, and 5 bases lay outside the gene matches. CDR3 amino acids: CASSIGTASTDTQYF. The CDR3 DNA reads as TGTGCCAGCAGTATCGGGACAGCTAGCACAGATACGCAGTATTTT.

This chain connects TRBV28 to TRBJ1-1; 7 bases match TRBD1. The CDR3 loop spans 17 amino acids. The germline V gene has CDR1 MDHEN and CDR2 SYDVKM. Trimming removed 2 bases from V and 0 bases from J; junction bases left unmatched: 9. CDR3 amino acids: CASSLETGIKLNTEAFF. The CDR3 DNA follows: TGTGCCAGCAGTTTAGAGACAGGGATTAAACTGAACACTGAAGCTTTCTTT.

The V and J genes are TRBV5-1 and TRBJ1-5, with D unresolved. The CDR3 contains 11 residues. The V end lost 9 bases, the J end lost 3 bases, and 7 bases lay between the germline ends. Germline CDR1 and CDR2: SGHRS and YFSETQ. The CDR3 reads CATNNNQPQHF. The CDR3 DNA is TGCGCCACCAACAACAATCAGCCCCAGCATTTT.

CDR3: CASSVNRESEAFF. CDR3 nucleotide sequence: TGCGCCAGCAGTGTAAACAGGGAATCTGAAGCTTTCTTT. This chain uses TRBV10-1 with TRBJ1-1; tentative D call: TRBD1 (6 bases). Germline CDR1 is WNHNN and CDR2 is SYGVQD (reference sequence). Trimming removed 4 bases from V and 6 bases from J, with 12 bases in between. The CDR3 extends over 13 amino acids.

The CDR3 coding sequence is TGTGCCAGTAGTATAGGGGGGGACACAGATACGCAGTATTTT. It codes for CASSIGGDTDTQYF. The chain couples TRBV19 to TRBJ2-3, with a weak D call TRBD2 (6 bases). This CDR3 has 14 amino acids. Germline CDR1 LNHDA, CDR2 SQIVND (reference sequence). V dropped 1 base and J dropped 2 bases, with 7 bases sitting between them.

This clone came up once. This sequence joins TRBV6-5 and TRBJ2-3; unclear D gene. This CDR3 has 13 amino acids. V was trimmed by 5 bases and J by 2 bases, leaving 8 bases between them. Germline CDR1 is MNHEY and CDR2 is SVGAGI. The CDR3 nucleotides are TGTGCCAGCAGTCGTGTGCTCACAGATACGCAGTATTTT. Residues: CASSRVLTDTQYF.

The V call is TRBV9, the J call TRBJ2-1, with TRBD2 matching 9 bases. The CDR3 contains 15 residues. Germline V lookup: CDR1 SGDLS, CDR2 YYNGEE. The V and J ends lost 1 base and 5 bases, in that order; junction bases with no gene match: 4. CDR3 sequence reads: CASSVKSGGNNEQFF. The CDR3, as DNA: TGTGCCAGCAGCGTAAAAAGCGGGGGGAACAATGAGCAGTTCTTC.

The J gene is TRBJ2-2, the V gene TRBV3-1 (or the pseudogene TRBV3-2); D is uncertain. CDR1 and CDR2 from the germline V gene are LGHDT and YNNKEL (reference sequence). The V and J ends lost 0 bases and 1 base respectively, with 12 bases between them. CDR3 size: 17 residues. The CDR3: CASSQERGGMNTGELFF. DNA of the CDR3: TGTGCCAGCAGCCAAGAACGAGGCGGCATGAACACCGGGGAGCTGTTTTTT.

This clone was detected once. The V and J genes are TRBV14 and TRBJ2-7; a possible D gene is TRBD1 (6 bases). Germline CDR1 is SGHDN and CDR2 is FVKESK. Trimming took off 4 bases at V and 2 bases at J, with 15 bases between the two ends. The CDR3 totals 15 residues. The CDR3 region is CASSPTGWGPYEQYF. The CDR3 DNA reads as TGTGCCAGCAGCCCAACTGGGTGGGGGCCCTACGAGCAGTACTTC.

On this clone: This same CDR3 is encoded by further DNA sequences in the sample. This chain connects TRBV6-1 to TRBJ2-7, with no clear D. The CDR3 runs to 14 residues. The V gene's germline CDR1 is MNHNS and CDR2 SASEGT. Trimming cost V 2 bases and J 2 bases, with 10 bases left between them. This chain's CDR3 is CASSEIVTAYEQYF. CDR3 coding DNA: TGTGCCAGCAGTGAAATAGTAACAGCCTACGAGCAGTACTTC.

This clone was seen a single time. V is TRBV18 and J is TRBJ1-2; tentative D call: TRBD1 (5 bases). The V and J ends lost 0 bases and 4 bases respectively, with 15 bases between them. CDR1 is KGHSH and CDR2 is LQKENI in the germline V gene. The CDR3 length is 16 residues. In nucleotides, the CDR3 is TGTGCCAGCTCACCACCTCCCGGGACGTGGGGCTATGGCTACACCTTC. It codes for CASSPPPGTWGYGYTF.

CDR3 protein: CASSLSLETQYF. The CDR3 DNA reads TGCGCCAGCAGCTTGTCGTTAGAGACCCAGTACTTC. V gene TRBV5-1 combines with J gene TRBJ2-5; D is unclear. CDR1 is SGHRS, CDR2 YFSETQ, per germline. V lost 1 base and J 4 bases, leaving 5 bases between the germline ends. The CDR3 loop spans 12 amino acids.

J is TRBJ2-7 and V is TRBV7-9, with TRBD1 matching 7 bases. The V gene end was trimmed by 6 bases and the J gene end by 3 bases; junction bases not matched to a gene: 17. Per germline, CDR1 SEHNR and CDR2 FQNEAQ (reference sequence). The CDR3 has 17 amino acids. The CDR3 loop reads CASSFDRVTPSFYEQYF. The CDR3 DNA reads TGTGCCAGCAGTTTTGACAGGGTCACCCCTTCATTCTACGAGCAGTACTTC. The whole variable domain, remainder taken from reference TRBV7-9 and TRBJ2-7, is DTGVSQNPRHKITKRGQNVTFRCDPISEHNRLYWYRQTLGQGPEFLTYFQNEAQLEKSRLLSDRFSAERPKGSFSTLEIQRTEQGDSAMYLCASSFDRVTPSFYEQYFGPGTRLTVT.

In DNA form, the CDR3 reads TGTGCCAGTAGACACCGGGACAGGGAGTTTTCACCCCTCCACTTT. This sequence encodes CASRHRDREFSPLHF. V is TRBV19 and J is TRBJ1-6; TRBD1 agrees at 9 bases. Trimming cost V 6 bases and J 9 bases; bases outside gene matches: 9. CDR1 is LNHDA and CDR2 is SQIVND in the germline V gene (reference sequence). The CDR3 sequence is 15 residues long.

This CDR3 is CASSIKARGIQPQHF. The CDR3 DNA sequence: TGTGCCAGTAGTATTAAGGCCAGGGGTATTCAGCCCCAGCATTTT. The chain employs TRBV19 and TRBJ1-5, with D tentatively TRBD1 (6 bases). Trimming took 3 bases from V and 6 from J, leaving 15 bases between them. Germline V gene lookup returns CDR1 LNHDA and CDR2 SQIVND (reference sequence). The CDR3 spans 15 residues.